This T cell receptor beta chain was documented in a study of cytomegalovirus exposure and HLA in healthy donors. Primers for the PCR totalled 60 Vbeta and 13 Jbeta. Produced via immunoSEQ multiplex PCR; TCRdb's table is partial and in-frame only. The table records about 190,000 clones, roughly 80% of them present only once. Overall study findings and caveats: Common viral pathogens (according to a later analysis) appeared linked to several of the most significant clusters. Diagnosis of cytomegalovirus status made by the classifier reportedly showed high specificity and sensitivity.

Turning to this clone: Antigen unknown.

Material for sequencing was PBMCs. The origin of this receptor is a woman aged 25-40 years in good health and CMV-seropositive.

The CDR3 reads CASSPGQGSAKAFF. In DNA, the CDR3 is TGTGCCAGTAGCCCCGGACAGGGTTCGGCGAAAGCTTTCTTT. The V and J genes are TRBV19 and TRBJ1-1; 8 bases align to TRBD1. Germline lookup yields CDR1 LNHDA and CDR2 SQIVND (reference sequence). The CDR3 contains 14 residues. J lost 9 bases, V lost 6 bases, and 12 bases had no gene match.